This T cell receptor beta chain was captured by sequencing in a study of blood T cell repertoires in COVID-19. Looking at the study overall: Samples taken during acute and convalescent COVID-19 were collected in the United States, Italy and Spain.

As processed by the authors: Amplified reference gene primers provided the basis for estimating nucleated cell counts. Profiled with immunoSEQ multiplex PCR; TCRdb holds only in-frame clones, not every one. The D gene and trimming were derived from the DNA, and the V and J assignments and clone size from that table. The sample carries fewer than 200,000 clones, approximately 79% recorded once. Sequenced sample: PBMCs or T cells enriched from blood (not recorded which). This receptor was identified in a woman between 65 and 79 years old in a cohort exposed to, infected with or recovered from COVID-19 (not recorded which).

The CDR3 nucleotides are TGTGCCAGCAGTGGACAGGCCGGCTCTGGAAACACCATATATTTT. As protein: CASSGQAGSGNTIYF. This chain connects TRBV2 to TRBJ1-3, with D maybe TRBD1 (6 bases). CDR3 length equals 15 residues. V lost 4 bases and J 0 bases, leaving 10 bases between the germline ends. The V gene's germline CDR1 is SNHLY and CDR2 FYNNEI.